A single sample gave rise to the 7 T cell receptor beta chains below, sequenced in a study of blood T cell repertoires in COVID-19. Assay used: immunoSEQ multiplex PCR; TCRdb lists only in-frame clones, some missing. The data contain some 120,000 clones, about 85% of them singletons. The sample comprised peripheral blood. Every receptor here comes from an elderly man with active or convalescent COVID-19.

The chain uses TRBV6-1 and TRBJ1-1; D not resolved. The CDR3 loop spans 14 amino acids. Germline CDR1 is MNHNS and CDR2 is SASEGT. V was pared by 2 bases and J by 1 base, with 8 bases between. As DNA, the CDR3 is TGTGCCAGCAGTGAATGGGAGGGGAACACTGAAGCTTTCTTT. Translating gives CASSEWEGNTEAFF.

The rearrangement links TRBV25-1 to TRBJ1-2; D perhaps matches TRBD1 (6 bases). CDR1 and CDR2 from the germline V gene are MGHDK and SYGVNS. This CDR3 is built from 14 residues. Between the trimmed V and J ends, which lost 6 bases and 6 bases, there was a span of 17 bases. The CDR3 DNA follows: TGTGCCAGCAGCCAGAGGGGGGGAGGGCATGGCTACACCTTC. Its protein is CASSQRGGGHGYTF.

J is TRBJ2-5 and V is TRBV7-2, with D tentatively TRBD2 (6 bases). V was trimmed by 5 bases and J by 1 base, leaving 11 bases between them. CDR1 SGHTA and CDR2 FQGNSA come from the germline V gene. The CDR3 has 14 amino acids. Written as DNA, the CDR3 is TGTGCCAGCAGCCCAACTAGCTTCCAAGAGACCCAGTACTTC. Its protein product is CASSPTSFQETQYF.

This chain connects TRBV5-6 to TRBJ1-6; 8 bases align to TRBD1. With V trimmed by 4 bases and J by 7 bases, 7 bases remained unmatched. The V gene's germline CDR1 is SGHDT and CDR2 YYEEEE. The CDR3 sequence is 15 residues long. The CDR3 region has the DNA TGTGCCAGCAGCGGACCGGGACAGGCGAATTCACCCCTCCACTTT. Its protein product is CASSGPGQANSPLHF. The whole variable domain, filled in from reference TRBV5-6 and TRBJ1-6, reads DAGVTQSPTHLIKTRGQQVTLRCSPKSGHDTVSWYQQALGQGPQFIFQYYEEEERQRGNFPDRFSGHQFPNYSSELNVNALLLGDSALYLCASSGPGQANSPLHFGNGTRLTVT.

The chain uses TRBV18 and TRBJ1-2; 10 bases are shared with TRBD1. Germline CDR1 KGHSH, CDR2 LQKENI. V shed 3 bases, J shed 6 bases, and the junction held 4 bases outside the gene matches. The CDR3 consists of 14 residues. Here the CDR3 DNA reads TGTGCCAGCTCACCGGGGACAGGGGATAATGGCTACACCTTC. Translated: CASSPGTGDNGYTF.

The chain has TRBV25-1 and TRBJ2-1; 7 nucleotides align to TRBD2. V gave up 1 base and J gave up 10 bases; unmatched junction bases: 4. There are 13 residues in the CDR3. From germline, CDR1 is MGHDK and CDR2 SYGVNS. CDR3 loop: CASSEWASGEQFF. DNA of the CDR3: TGTGCCAGCAGTGAATGGGCTAGCGGAGAGCAGTTCTTC.

This sequence joins TRBV6-5 and TRBJ1-2, with TRBD1 matching 8 bases. V was pared by 0 bases and J by 4 bases, with 4 bases of the junction left unmatched. The CDR3 has 15 amino acids. From germline, CDR1 is MNHEY and CDR2 SVGAGI. Here the CDR3 reads CASSYSPGGSYGYTF. The DNA of the CDR3 is TGTGCCAGCAGTTACTCTCCAGGGGGCAGCTATGGCTACACCTTC.